The source of this TCR beta chain is a study of blood T cell repertoires in COVID-19. The method was immunoSEQ multiplex PCR; TCRdb's version includes in-frame clones alone and lacks a portion of them. The sample yields about 270,000 clones, around nine tenths seen once. The V and J ends lost 6 bases and 0 bases respectively, with 9 bases between them. CDR1 and CDR2 from the germline V gene are MNHEY and SMNVEV (reference sequence). The CDR3 is made up of 15 amino acids. The origin of this receptor is a man aged 35 to 55 with active or convalescent COVID-19. The genes are TRBV27 and TRBJ1-6, with D maybe TRBD1 (6 bases). Input material: peripheral blood. The CDR3 reads CASRLQGSYNSPLHF. DNA for the CDR3: TGTGCCAGCAGGTTACAGGGCTCCTATAATTCACCCCTCCACTTT.